Listed below are T cell receptor beta chains from one sample, sequenced in a study of T-cell reconstitution after alpha-beta-depleted transplantation in children. TCRdb redid the calling of the PCR reads with MiXCR, one entry per CDR3 protein. The sample comprises around 490,000 distinct CDR3 sequences, about an eighth of which are singletons, and 12% to 15% rests with the top ten. The sequenced sample was PBMCs, mostly from graft donor cells, obtained 180 days after TCRalphabeta/CD19-depleted stem cell transplant. These receptors all come from a female patient between 2 and 15 years old who had a stem cell transplant for aplastic anemia, so the T cells may come from the graft donor. The CDR3 runs from the conserved cysteine through the conserved F or W. Fields, in order: V gene, clone size, J gene, D gene, CDR3 protein, CDR3 DNA. The D gene is left open where the match is weak. Clone size is not always given. Where it is, it says once, few, many or a class for expanded clones.

V: TRBV20-1
size: .
J: TRBJ2-2
D: .
CDR3: CSAIGLVEGTGELFF
DNA: TGCAGTGCTATTGGGTTGGTTGAGGGCACCGGGGAGCTGTTTTTT

V: TRBV18
size: .
J: TRBJ1-5
D: .
CDR3: CASSPQVGNQPQHF
DNA: TGTGCCAGCTCACCTCAAGTCGGCAATCAGCCCCAGCATTTT

V: TRBV7-8
size: few
J: TRBJ1-5
D: .
CDR3: CASSESWGQYSNQPQHF
DNA: TGTGCCAGCAGCGAATCCTGGGGGCAGTATAGCAATCAGCCCCAGCATTTT

V: TRBV9
size: once
J: TRBJ1-2
D: TRBD1
CDR3: CASSYRDSQIRRLFNYGYTF
DNA: TGTGCCAGCAGCTACCGGGACAGCCAGATTCGGAGATTATTTAACTATGGCTACACCTTC

V: TRBV20-1
size: many
J: TRBJ2-3
D: TRBD1
CDR3: CSAPVQGEDTQYF
DNA: TGCAGTGCTCCCGTCCAGGGGGAAGATACGCAGTATTTT

V: TRBV20-1
size: .
J: TRBJ2-3
D: TRBD2
CDR3: CSANGLAGAGWEQYF
DNA: TGCAGTGCTAATGGACTAGCGGGAGCAGGTTGGGAGCAGTATTTT

V: TRBV20-1
size: many
J: TRBJ2-1
D: TRBD2
CDR3: CSARHPSGSSYNEQFF
DNA: TGCAGTGCTAGGCACCCCAGCGGGAGCTCCTACAATGAGCAGTTCTTC

V: TRBV14
size: .
J: TRBJ1-6
D: .
CDR3: CASSRYPGTYNSPLHF
DNA: TGTGCCAGCAGCCGGTACCCGGGAACCTATAATTCACCCCTCCACTTT

V: TRBV29-1
size: .
J: TRBJ2-1
D: TRBD1
CDR3: CSVEPFRRGRSYNEQFF
DNA: TGCAGCGTTGAACCGTTCCGCAGGGGGCGGTCCTACAATGAGCAGTTCTTC

V: TRBV14
size: .
J: TRBJ1-3
D: .
CDR3: CASSPRVINTIYF
DNA: TGTGCCAGCAGCCCACGGGTAATAAACACCATATATTTT

V: TRBV20-1
size: few
J: TRBJ1-5
D: .
CDR3: CSARPLGNQPQHF
DNA: TGCAGTGCTAGACCGTTGGGGAATCAGCCCCAGCATTTT

V: TRBV19
size: .
J: TRBJ1-1
D: .
CDR3: CASSSTGRIEAFF
DNA: TGTGCCAGTAGTAGTACGGGACGCATTGAAGCTTTCTTT

V: TRBV7-9
size: .
J: TRBJ1-2
D: .
CDR3: CASRTGGVYGYTF
DNA: TGTGCCAGCAGAACTGGGGGGGTCTATGGCTACACCTTC

V: TRBV2
size: few
J: TRBJ2-1
D: .
CDR3: CASSAESSYNEQFF
DNA: TGTGCCAGCAGTGCCGAGAGCTCCTACAATGAGCAGTTCTTC

V: TRBV28
size: few
J: TRBJ1-4
D: TRBD1
CDR3: CASSLSEGQGPEKLFF
DNA: TGTGCCAGCAGTTTATCTGAGGGACAGGGGCCTGAAAAACTGTTTTTT

V: TRBV29-1
size: many
J: TRBJ2-7
D: TRBD1
CDR3: CSVYPEGQGTSYEQYF
DNA: TGCAGCGTTTACCCCGAGGGACAGGGGACCTCCTACGAGCAGTACTTC

V: TRBV20-1
size: .
J: TRBJ1-5
D: TRBD1
CDR3: CSISRGGTGGLDQPQHF
DNA: TGCAGTATTAGCCGGGGGGGGACAGGGGGCCTTGATCAGCCCCAGCATTTT

V: TRBV7-3
size: .
J: TRBJ1-2
D: TRBD1
CDR3: CASSRRQGGPGYTF
DNA: TGTGCCAGCAGCCGAAGACAGGGGGGCCCTGGCTACACCTTC

V: TRBV5-1
size: many
J: TRBJ2-1
D: TRBD2
CDR3: CASSSGTSGMGEQFF
DNA: TGCGCCAGCAGCTCCGGGACTAGCGGGATGGGTGAGCAGTTCTTC

V: TRBV2
size: .
J: TRBJ2-4
D: .
CDR3: CASSWVPTMGLQYF
DNA: TGTGCCAGCAGTTGGGTACCTACTATGGGCCTTCAGTACTTC

V: TRBV20-1
size: .
J: TRBJ1-4
D: TRBD1
CDR3: CSASPTGTGNEKLFF
DNA: TGCAGTGCTAGCCCAACGGGGACAGGGAATGAAAAACTGTTTTTT

V: TRBV20-1
size: .
J: TRBJ2-2
D: .
CDR3: CSAPVEGVTGELFF
DNA: TGCAGTGCTCCGGTGGAGGGAGTCACCGGGGAGCTGTTTTTT

V: TRBV9
size: .
J: TRBJ2-3
D: .
CDR3: CASSVGAAGGVTDTQYF
DNA: TGTGCCAGCAGCGTAGGAGCAGCGGGCGGGGTCACAGATACGCAGTATTTT

V: TRBV7-9
size: few
J: TRBJ1-2
D: .
CDR3: CASSLGGLSHYGYTF
DNA: TGTGCCAGCAGCTTAGGGGGCCTTAGCCACTATGGCTACACCTTC

V: TRBV28
size: few
J: TRBJ2-5
D: TRBD2
CDR3: CASSPVWREQETQYF
DNA: TGTGCCAGCAGCCCAGTTTGGCGGGAGCAAGAGACCCAGTACTTC

V: TRBV15
size: few
J: TRBJ1-4
D: .
CDR3: CATSRGGLTATNEKLFF
DNA: TGTGCCACCAGCCGTGGGGGGCTCACAGCAACTAATGAAAAACTGTTTTTT

V: TRBV6-1
size: .
J: TRBJ2-7
D: .
CDR3: CASSERLGRKIYEQYF
DNA: TGTGCCAGCAGTGAAAGGTTGGGACGGAAGATTTACGAGCAGTACTTC

V: TRBV20-1
size: few
J: TRBJ2-1
D: TRBD2
CDR3: CSAQLAGVLEQFF
DNA: TGCAGTGCTCAACTAGCGGGAGTTCTTGAGCAGTTCTTC

V: TRBV20-1
size: .
J: TRBJ2-7
D: TRBD1
CDR3: CSANTDRAYEQYF
DNA: TGCAGTGCTAACACAGACAGGGCCTACGAGCAGTACTTC

V: TRBV10-3
size: few
J: TRBJ2-7
D: .
CDR3: CAISELNSYEQYF
DNA: TGTGCCATCAGTGAGTTGAACAGCTACGAGCAGTACTTC

V: TRBV10-3
size: .
J: TRBJ2-2
D: TRBD2
CDR3: CAIRGLAGTGELFF
DNA: TGTGCCATCAGAGGACTAGCGGGGACCGGGGAGCTGTTTTTT

V: TRBV16
size: few
J: TRBJ1-5
D: .
CDR3: CASSQSSGNQPQHF
DNA: TGTGCCAGCAGCCAATCCTCCGGAAATCAGCCCCAGCATTTT

V: TRBV20-1
size: .
J: TRBJ2-3
D: TRBD2
CDR3: CSAKDSGRTDTQYF
DNA: TGCAGTGCGAAAGACAGCGGGAGGACAGATACGCAGTATTTT

V: TRBV6-1
size: .
J: TRBJ2-4
D: .
CDR3: CASSEAWLGNIQYF
DNA: TGTGCCAGCAGTGAAGCGTGGTTGGGAAACATTCAGTACTTC

V: TRBV2
size: .
J: TRBJ2-1
D: .
CDR3: CASSLTQRHNEQFF
DNA: TGTGCCAGCAGCTTGACCCAGCGACACAATGAGCAGTTCTTC

V: TRBV12-5
size: .
J: TRBJ2-1
D: .
CDR3: CASGLRSDNEQFF
DNA: TGTGCTAGTGGTTTGCGTTCGGACAATGAGCAGTTCTTC

V: TRBV9
size: .
J: TRBJ2-1
D: TRBD2
CDR3: CASSVATGTSGYNEQFF
DNA: TGTGCCAGCAGCGTAGCAACGGGGACTAGCGGCTACAATGAGCAGTTCTTC

V: TRBV9
size: few
J: TRBJ2-7
D: .
CDR3: CASSVARDSTVYEQYF
DNA: TGTGCCAGCAGCGTAGCCCGGGACTCGACCGTATACGAGCAGTACTTC

V: TRBV20-1
size: .
J: TRBJ1-6
D: TRBD1
CDR3: CSARAGGDYNSPLHF
DNA: TGCAGTGCTAGGGCAGGGGGCGACTATAATTCACCCCTCCACTTT

V: TRBV29-1
size: many
J: TRBJ2-4
D: .
CDR3: CSVALLAKNIQYF
DNA: TGCAGCGTTGCCCTTCTAGCCAAAAACATTCAGTACTTC

V: TRBV5-1
size: .
J: TRBJ2-1
D: .
CDR3: CATHPEPGHNEQFF
DNA: TGCGCCACCCACCCGGAGCCCGGCCACAATGAGCAGTTCTTC

V: TRBV18
size: .
J: TRBJ2-2
D: .
CDR3: CASLSPGAGELFF
DNA: TGTGCCAGCTTGTCACCGGGGGCCGGGGAGCTGTTTTTT

V: TRBV5-1
size: .
J: TRBJ2-7
D: .
CDR3: CASSVGVRGNSSYEQYF
DNA: TGCGCCAGCAGCGTGGGCGTAAGGGGGAATAGCTCCTACGAGCAGTACTTC

V: TRBV28
size: few
J: TRBJ1-6
D: .
CDR3: CASTYQGSPLHF
DNA: TGTGCCAGCACCTACCAGGGTTCACCCCTCCACTTT

V: TRBV20-1
size: .
J: TRBJ2-1
D: TRBD2
CDR3: CSASSMPLSGRAHNEQFF
DNA: TGCAGTGCTAGTTCCATGCCCCTTAGCGGGAGGGCCCACAATGAGCAGTTCTTC

V: TRBV28
size: many
J: TRBJ2-7
D: TRBD1
CDR3: CASSLPETGAYEQYF
DNA: TGTGCCAGCAGTTTGCCGGAGACAGGGGCGTACGAGCAGTACTTC

V: TRBV29-1
size: few
J: TRBJ2-5
D: TRBD1
CDR3: CSAGGDRGWQETQYF
DNA: TGCAGCGCCGGTGGGGACAGGGGGTGGCAAGAGACCCAGTACTTC

V: TRBV15
size: few
J: TRBJ2-7
D: .
CDR3: CATSPGRIDEQYF
DNA: TGTGCCACCAGCCCAGGGCGGATCGACGAGCAGTACTTC

V: TRBV20-1
size: many
J: TRBJ2-5
D: TRBD1
CDR3: CRFDRGLEETQYF
DNA: TGCAGATTTGACAGGGGGCTAGAAGAGACCCAGTACTTC

V: TRBV19
size: few
J: TRBJ1-4
D: .
CDR3: CASSIGANVREKLFF
DNA: TGTGCCAGTAGTATAGGAGCTAACGTGAGAGAAAAACTGTTTTTT

V: TRBV6-2/TRBV6-3
size: few
J: TRBJ2-1
D: .
CDR3: CASSSHPLGYSYNEQFF
DNA: TGTGCCAGCAGTTCCCATCCCCTAGGGTACTCCTACAATGAGCAGTTCTTC

V: TRBV6-5
size: .
J: TRBJ1-5
D: .
CDR3: CASSSAGLGNQPQHF
DNA: TGTGCCAGCAGCTCCGCCGGCCTAGGGAATCAGCCCCAGCATTTT

V: TRBV7-7
size: .
J: TRBJ2-3
D: .
CDR3: CASSFSPDATDTQYF
DNA: TGTGCCAGCAGCTTCTCGCCTGATGCCACAGATACGCAGTATTTT